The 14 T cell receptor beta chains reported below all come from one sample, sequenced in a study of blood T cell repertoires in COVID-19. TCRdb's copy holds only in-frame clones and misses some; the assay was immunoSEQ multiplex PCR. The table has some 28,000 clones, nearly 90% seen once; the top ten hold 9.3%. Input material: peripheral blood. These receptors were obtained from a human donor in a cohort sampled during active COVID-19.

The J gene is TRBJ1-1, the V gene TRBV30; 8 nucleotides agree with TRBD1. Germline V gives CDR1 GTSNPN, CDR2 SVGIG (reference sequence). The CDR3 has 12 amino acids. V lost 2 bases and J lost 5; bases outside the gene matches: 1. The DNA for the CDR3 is TGTGCCTGGAGTAGACAGGGGACTGAAGCTTTCTTT. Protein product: CAWSRQGTEAFF.

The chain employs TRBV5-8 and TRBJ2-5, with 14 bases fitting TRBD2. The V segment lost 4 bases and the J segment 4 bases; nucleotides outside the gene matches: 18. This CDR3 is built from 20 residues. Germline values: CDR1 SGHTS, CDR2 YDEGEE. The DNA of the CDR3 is TGTGCCAGCAGCACGACCGACCGACTAGCGGGAGGGAGGAGGGGAGAGACCCAGTACTTC. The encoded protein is CASSTTDRLAGGRRGETQYF.

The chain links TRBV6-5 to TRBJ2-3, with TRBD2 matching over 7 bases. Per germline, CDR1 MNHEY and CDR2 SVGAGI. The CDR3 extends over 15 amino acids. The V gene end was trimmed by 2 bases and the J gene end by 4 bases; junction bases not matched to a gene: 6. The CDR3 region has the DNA TGTGCCAGCAGTTACGATGCGGGAGCGCCAGATACGCAGTATTTT. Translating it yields CASSYDAGAPDTQYF.

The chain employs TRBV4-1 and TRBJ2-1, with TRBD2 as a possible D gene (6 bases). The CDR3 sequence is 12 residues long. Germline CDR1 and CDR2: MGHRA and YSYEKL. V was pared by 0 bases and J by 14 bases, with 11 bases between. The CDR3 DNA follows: TGCGCCAGCAGCCAAGATCGGGGGTTCGAGTTCTTC. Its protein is CASSQDRGFEFF.

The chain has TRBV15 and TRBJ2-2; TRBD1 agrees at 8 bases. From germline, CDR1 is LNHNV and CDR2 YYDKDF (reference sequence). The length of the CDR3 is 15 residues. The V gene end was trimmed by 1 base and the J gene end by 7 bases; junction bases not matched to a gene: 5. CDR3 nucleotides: TGTGCCACCAGCAGAGTCCAGGGGGCCGGCGGGGAGCTGTTTTTT. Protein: CATSRVQGAGGELFF.

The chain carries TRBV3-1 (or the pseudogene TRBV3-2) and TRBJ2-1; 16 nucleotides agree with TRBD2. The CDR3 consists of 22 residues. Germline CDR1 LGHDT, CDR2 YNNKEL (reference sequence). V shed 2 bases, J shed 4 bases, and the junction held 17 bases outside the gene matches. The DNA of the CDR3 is TGTGCCAGCAGCCAAATCGCTGGGCCGGGACTAGCGGGAGGGCCTATTTACAATGAGCAGTTCTTC. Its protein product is CASSQIAGPGLAGGPIYNEQFF.

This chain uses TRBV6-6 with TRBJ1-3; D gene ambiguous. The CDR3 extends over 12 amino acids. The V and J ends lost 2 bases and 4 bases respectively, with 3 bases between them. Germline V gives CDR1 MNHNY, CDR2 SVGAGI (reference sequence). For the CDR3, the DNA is TGTGCCAGCAGTTACAGCGGAAACACCATATATTTT. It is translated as CASSYSGNTIYF.

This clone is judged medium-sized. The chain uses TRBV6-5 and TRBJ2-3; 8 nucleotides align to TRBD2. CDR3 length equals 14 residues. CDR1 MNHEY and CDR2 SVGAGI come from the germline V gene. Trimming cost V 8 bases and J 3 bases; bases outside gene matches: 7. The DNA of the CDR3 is TGTGCCAGCCTGGGGGGCGGGAGGACAGATACGCAGTATTTT. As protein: CASLGGGRTDTQYF.

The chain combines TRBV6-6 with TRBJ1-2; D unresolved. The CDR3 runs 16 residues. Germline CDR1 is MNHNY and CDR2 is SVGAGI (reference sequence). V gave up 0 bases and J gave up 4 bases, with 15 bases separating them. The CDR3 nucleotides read TGTGCCAGCAGTTACTCAAGAGACCCAGGCATCTATGGCTACACCTTC. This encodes CASSYSRDPGIYGYTF.

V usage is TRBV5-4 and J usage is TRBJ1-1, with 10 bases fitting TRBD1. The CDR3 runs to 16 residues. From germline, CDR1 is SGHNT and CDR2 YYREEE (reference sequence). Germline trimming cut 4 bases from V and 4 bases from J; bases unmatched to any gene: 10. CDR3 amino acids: CASSSPGQGFGTEAFF. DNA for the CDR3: TGTGCCAGCAGCAGCCCGGGACAGGGGTTCGGCACTGAAGCTTTCTTT.

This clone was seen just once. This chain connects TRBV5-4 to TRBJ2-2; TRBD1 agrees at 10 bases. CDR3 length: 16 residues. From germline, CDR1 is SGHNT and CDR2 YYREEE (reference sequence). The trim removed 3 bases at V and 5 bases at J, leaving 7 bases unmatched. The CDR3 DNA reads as TGTGCCAGCAGCTCGACAGGGGGCCGACGGACCGGGGAGCTGTTTTTT. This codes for CASSSTGGRRTGELFF.

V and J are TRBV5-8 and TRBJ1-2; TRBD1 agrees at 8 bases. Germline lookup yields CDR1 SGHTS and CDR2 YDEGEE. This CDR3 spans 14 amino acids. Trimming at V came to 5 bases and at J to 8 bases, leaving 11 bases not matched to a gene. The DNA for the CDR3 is TGTGCCAGCAGTTCTGGACAGGGAAAAAGGGGCTACACCTTC. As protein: CASSSGQGKRGYTF.

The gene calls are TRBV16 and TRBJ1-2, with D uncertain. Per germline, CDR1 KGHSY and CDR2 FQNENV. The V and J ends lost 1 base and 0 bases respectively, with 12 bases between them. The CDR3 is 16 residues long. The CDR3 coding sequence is TGTGCCAGCAGCCAATATAGAGGGAGAGCTAACTATGGCTACACCTTC. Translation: CASSQYRGRANYGYTF.

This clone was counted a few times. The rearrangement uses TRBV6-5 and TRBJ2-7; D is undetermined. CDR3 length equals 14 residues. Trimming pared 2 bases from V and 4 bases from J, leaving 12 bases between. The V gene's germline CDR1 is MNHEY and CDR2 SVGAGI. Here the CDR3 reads CASSYGQKMYEQYF. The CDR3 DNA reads TGTGCCAGCAGTTACGGGCAAAAAATGTACGAGCAGTACTTC.